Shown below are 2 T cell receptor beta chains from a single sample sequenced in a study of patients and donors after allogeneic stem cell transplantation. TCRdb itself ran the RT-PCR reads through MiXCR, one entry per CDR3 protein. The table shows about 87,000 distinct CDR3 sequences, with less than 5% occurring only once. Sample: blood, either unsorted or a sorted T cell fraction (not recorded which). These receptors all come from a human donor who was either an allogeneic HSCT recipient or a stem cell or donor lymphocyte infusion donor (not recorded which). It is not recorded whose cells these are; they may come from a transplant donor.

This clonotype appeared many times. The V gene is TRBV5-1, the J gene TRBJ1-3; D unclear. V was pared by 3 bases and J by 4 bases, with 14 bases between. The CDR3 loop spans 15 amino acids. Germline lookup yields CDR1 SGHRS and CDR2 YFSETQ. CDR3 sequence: CASSSGYGLGNTIYF. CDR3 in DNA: TGCGCCAGCAGCTCGGGGTACGGGCTCGGAAACACCATATATTTT.

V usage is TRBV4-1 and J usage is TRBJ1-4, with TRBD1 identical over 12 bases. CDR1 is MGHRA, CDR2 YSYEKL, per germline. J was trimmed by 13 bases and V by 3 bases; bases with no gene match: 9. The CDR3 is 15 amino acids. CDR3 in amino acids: CASSQQGTGGARLFF. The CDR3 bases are TGCGCCAGCAGCCAGCAAGGGACAGGGGGCGCCAGACTGTTTTTT.